A selection of T cell receptor beta chains follows, all from one sample in a study of OX40 agonist ivuxolimab in advanced cancers. Generated by immunoSEQ multiplex PCR, the TCRdb table keeps only in-frame clones and is missing some. This sample carries approximately 83,000 clones, around 85% of them seen once, and the ten largest clones take about 4.9%. This specimen was CD4+ or CD8+ T cells sorted from blood, taken in a trial of the OX40 agonist ivuxolimab. The receptors originated from an adult with an advanced solid tumor such as melanoma, head and neck, liver or kidney cancer. Each CDR3 is given with its conserved first and last residue. D genes are given only for firm matches. Expanded clones get a size class; other rows say once, few or many, or leave the size out.

.	TRBV19	TRBJ2-5	.	15	TGTGCCAGTAGTTATGCGGGGGCGATGCAAGAGACCCAGTACTTC	CASSYAGAMQETQYF
TRBD1	TRBV6-6	TRBJ1-4	.	14	TGTGCCAGCAAACCGGGACAGGGGGGCGGAAAACTGTTTTTT	CASKPGQGGGKLFF
TRBD2	TRBV10-3	TRBJ2-5	.	16	TGTGCCGCACGAGGGGCTAGCGGGGGCCGGGAAGAGACCCAGTACTTC	CAARGASGGREETQYF
TRBD2	TRBV27	TRBJ2-5	.	18	TGTGCCAGCAGCCTCCGCTGGGGGAGCGGGGGGGCCGGTGAGACCCAGTACTTC	CASSLRWGSGGAGETQYF
TRBD2	TRBV18	TRBJ2-2	.	18	TGTGCCAGCCCACCTGGGACTAGCGGGAGACGGTACACCGGGGAGCTGTTTTTT	CASPPGTSGRRYTGELFF
TRBD1	TRBV5-1	TRBJ2-1	.	14	TGCGCCAGCAGCTCCGGACAGGGTGGTAATGAGCAGTTCTTC	CASSSGQGGNEQFF
.	TRBV18	TRBJ2-7	many	13	TGTGCCAGCGCAGTCGCCAGGTTTGGCGAGCAGTACTTC	CASAVARFGEQYF
TRBD2	TRBV2	TRBJ2-7	.	13	TGTGCCAGCAGTGAGGGACTAGCGGGTCGGCAGTACTTC	CASSEGLAGRQYF
TRBD2	TRBV4-2	TRBJ2-2	.	18	TGTGCCAGCAGCCAAGATCAACCCAGCGGGGGGTACACCGGGGAGCTGTTTTTT	CASSQDQPSGGYTGELFF
TRBD1	TRBV7-8	TRBJ1-6	.	15	TGTGCCAGCAGCTCAGCCGACAGGGGTGGATCACCCCTCCACTTT	CASSSADRGGSPLHF
.	TRBV7-9	TRBJ2-7	.	12	TGTGCCAGCAGCTTAGTTGAGTACGAGCAGTACTTC	CASSLVEYEQYF
TRBD1	TRBV6-5	TRBJ1-2	.	14	TGTGCCAGCAGTTACGGGACAGGCGGGCCTGGCTACACCTTC	CASSYGTGGPGYTF
TRBD2	TRBV6-5	TRBJ2-3	.	12	TGTGCCAGCAGTTCTAGCGGCGATACGCAGTATTTT	CASSSSGDTQYF
.	TRBV19	TRBJ1-1	.	13	TGTGCCAGTAGTTCTCAAAGAGACACTGAAGCTTTCTTT	CASSSQRDTEAFF
.	TRBV7-3	TRBJ2-6	once	17	TGTGCCAGCAGCAAAGGAACATTAGGGGCTGGGGCCAACGTCCTGACTTTC	CASSKGTLGAGANVLTF
.	TRBV6-5	TRBJ1-5	.	15	TGTGCCAGCCGCATTCAGGGTCTCGAGCATCAGCCCCAGCATTTT	CASRIQGLEHQPQHF
TRBD1	TRBV2	TRBJ1-2	.	15	TGTGCCAGCAGCCGACCGGGACAGGGGGCATATGGCTACACCTTC	CASSRPGQGAYGYTF
.	TRBV7-9	TRBJ2-5	.	15	TGTGCCAGCAGCCCTCGGGCGGGGAGCCAAGAGACCCAGTACTTC	CASSPRAGSQETQYF
.	TRBV7-3	TRBJ2-7	once	15	TGTGCCAGCAGCTTAACGTGGGACGGCTCCTACGAGCAGTACTTC	CASSLTWDGSYEQYF
TRBD1	TRBV2	TRBJ2-5	.	14	TGTGCCAGCAGCCTCAACAGGGGTGGGGAGACCCAGTACTTC	CASSLNRGGETQYF
.	TRBV11-2	TRBJ2-3	.	16	TGTGCCAGCACGTGGGGAGCGGAGCGGATCACAGATACGCAGTATTTT	CASTWGAERITDTQYF
TRBD1	TRBV10-1	TRBJ2-2	.	14	TGCGCCAGCAGCTCGGGACAGGGTCCCGGGGAGCTGTTTTTT	CASSSGQGPGELFF
.	TRBV5-5	TRBJ1-1	.	15	TGTGCCAGCAGCTGGCTTGTGGACAGCGACACTGAAGCTTTCTTT	CASSWLVDSDTEAFF
.	TRBV7-9	TRBJ1-3	.	15	TGTGCCAGCAGCTTACGGGGGACTGCTGGAAACACCATATATTTT	CASSLRGTAGNTIYF
.	TRBV5-1	TRBJ2-5	.	12	TGCGCCAGCAGCTCTCACCAAGAGACCCAGTACTTC	CASSSHQETQYF
TRBD1	TRBV10-3	TRBJ1-2	few	13	TGTGCCATCAGTGGACAGGGGGGCTATGGCTACACCTTC	CAISGQGGYGYTF
TRBD1	TRBV5-1	TRBJ2-2	.	14	TGCGCCGCCGCCGCGACAGGGATAACCGGGGAGCTGTTTTTT	CAAAATGITGELFF
TRBD1	TRBV6-5	TRBJ2-7	.	14	TGTGCCAGCAGCCTTGCCGGGACAGGGAGCGAGCAGTACTTC	CASSLAGTGSEQYF
.	TRBV5-5	TRBJ2-1	.	15	TGTGCCAGCAGCTTGGAATGGGTTTTATCTAGTGAGCAGTTCTTC	CASSLEWVLSSEQFF
TRBD2	TRBV7-2	TRBJ2-1	.	15	TGTGCCAGCAGCTTCTTAGCGGGAACCTACAATGAGCAGTTCTTC	CASSFLAGTYNEQFF
.	TRBV4-2	TRBJ1-2	once	13	TGTGCCAGCAGCCAATGGGTGGGGGCTGGCTACACCTTC	CASSQWVGAGYTF
TRBD1	TRBV9	TRBJ1-2	once	14	TGTGCCAGCAGCGTAGCCCAGGGGGACTATGGCTACACCTTC	CASSVAQGDYGYTF
TRBD2	TRBV7-9	TRBJ2-1	.	16	TGTGCCAGCAGGCCCACGGGACTAGCGGGGGGGTATGAGCAGTTCTTC	CASRPTGLAGGYEQFF
.	TRBV5-1	TRBJ2-3	.	16	TGCGCCAGCACCCCTATGGGGCGGGCCGGGGAAGATACGCAGTATTTT	CASTPMGRAGEDTQYF
TRBD1	TRBV5-1	TRBJ2-7	.	15	TGCGCCAGCAGCCGGCAGGGACAGGGCTCCTACGAGCAGTACTTC	CASSRQGQGSYEQYF
TRBD1	TRBV18	TRBJ2-7	.	15	TGTGCCAGCTCACAAATGGGACAGGGTAACTACGAGCAGTACTTC	CASSQMGQGNYEQYF
TRBD2	TRBV4-1	TRBJ2-5	.	17	TGCGCCAGCAGCCCCGGGATGGTAGCGGGAGGGCAAGAGACCCAGTACTTC	CASSPGMVAGGQETQYF
TRBD1	TRBV10-3	TRBJ1-1	.	13	TGTGCCACAGAAACAGGGGGAGGTTCTGAAGCTTTCTTT	CATETGGGSEAFF
.	TRBV5-4	TRBJ2-2	.	14	TGTGCCAGCAGCTTGGGCCTGAACACCGGGGAGCTGTTTTTT	CASSLGLNTGELFF
.	TRBV7-9	TRBJ1-2	.	15	TGTGCCAGCAGCTTCCCAGGGAGGGGCCACTATGGCTACACCTTC	CASSFPGRGHYGYTF
TRBD2	TRBV27	TRBJ2-7	.	17	TGTGCCAGCCGAACCGGGACTAGCGGAGGAAGCTCCTACGAGCAGTACTTC	CASRTGTSGGSSYEQYF
.	TRBV20-1	TRBJ1-1	.	11	TGCAGTGCTAGAGATTGGGCTGAAGCTTTCTTT	CSARDWAEAFF
TRBD1	TRBV5-1	TRBJ1-6	.	17	TGCGCCAGCAGCTTGCGTAGCCGGGACAGCAATAATTCACCCCTCCACTTT	CASSLRSRDSNNSPLHF
TRBD1	TRBV6-1	TRBJ2-7	medium-sized	15	TGTGCCAGCAGTGAAGCTGGGACAGGGGGCTACGAGCAGTACTTC	CASSEAGTGGYEQYF
.	TRBV5-4	TRBJ2-2	.	14	TGTGCCAGCAGCTTGGAAAGAAACACCGGGGAGCTGTTTTTT	CASSLERNTGELFF